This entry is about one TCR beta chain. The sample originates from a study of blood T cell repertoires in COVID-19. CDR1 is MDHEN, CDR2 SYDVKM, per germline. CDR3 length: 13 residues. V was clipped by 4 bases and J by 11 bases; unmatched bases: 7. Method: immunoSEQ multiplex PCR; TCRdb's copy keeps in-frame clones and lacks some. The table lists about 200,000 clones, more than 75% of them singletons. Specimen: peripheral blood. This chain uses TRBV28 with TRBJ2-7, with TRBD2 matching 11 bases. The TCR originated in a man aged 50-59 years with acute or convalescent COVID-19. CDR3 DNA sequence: TGTGCCAGCAGTTACTTAGCGGGGGGGCCGGAGTACTTC. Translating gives CASSYLAGGPEYF. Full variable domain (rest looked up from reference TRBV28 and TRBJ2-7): DVKVTQSSRYLVKRTGEKVFLECVQDMDHENMFWYRQDPGLGLRLIYFSYDVKMKEKGDIPEGYSVSREKKERFSLILESASTNQTSMYLCASSYLAGGPEYFGPGTRLTVT.